These T cell receptor beta chains were read from a single sample in a study of somatic mutations in cytotoxic T cells in rheumatoid arthritis. The assay was immunoSEQ multiplex PCR, and TCRdb's table has in-frame clones only and misses some. The table lists around 20,000 clones, roughly 65% of them singletons, with approximately 20% in the top ten. The material sequenced was CD8+ T cells sorted from blood. Receptor source: an adult with rheumatoid arthritis. Each CDR3 is given with its conserved first and last residue. Each record gives: D gene, clone size, V gene, J gene, CDR3 DNA, CDR3 protein. The D gene is left open where the match is weak. The size field is filled for only some rows; it gives once, few, many or a size class.

NA	NA	TRBV15	TRBJ1-3	TGTGCCACCAGCAGCGCGCGGGGGCTTGGGGGAAACACCATATATTTT	CATSSARGLGGNTIYF
NA	few	TRBV4-3	TRBJ1-3	TGCGCCAGCAGCCAAGGTGGGGGCGAACCTGGAAACACCATATATTTT	CASSQGGGEPGNTIYF
NA	NA	TRBV28	TRBJ1-5	TGTGCCAGCAGCCGCAGGGAACGGCCCCAGCATTTT	CASSRRERPQHF
TRBD2	NA	TRBV9	TRBJ2-7	TGTGCCAGCAGCTCAGGGACTAGCGGCTACGAGCAGTACTTC	CASSSGTSGYEQYF
NA	few	TRBV5-4	TRBJ1-6	TGTGCCAGCAGCCTCCTAGGGGAAGGGTCACCCCTCCACTTT	CASSLLGEGSPLHF
TRBD1	once	TRBV7-9	TRBJ2-7	TGTGCCAGCAGCTCCACGGCGGGACAGGGGGTATACGAGCAGTACTTC	CASSSTAGQGVYEQYF
NA	once	TRBV7-2	TRBJ2-1	TGTGCCAGCAGCCCTCCGGGTAGGGAGAACAATGAGCAGTTCTTC	CASSPPGRENNEQFF
NA	once	TRBV6-5	TRBJ1-1	TGTGCCAGCAGTTCCTGGAGGGGGACGAACACTGAAGCTTTCTTT	CASSSWRGTNTEAFF
NA	few	TRBV29-1	TRBJ1-1	TGCAGCGCAGAGAACACTGAAGCTTTCTTT	CSAENTEAFF
NA	NA	TRBV6-1	TRBJ1-5	TGTGCCAGCAGTGATGGGGACACAGGGATTTACTCCCTTTTGAATCAGCCCCAGCATTTT	CASSDGDTGIYSLLNQPQHF
NA	NA	TRBV4-3	TRBJ1-2	TGCGCCAGCAGCCACGGCGGAGGGGAGAAAGATGGCTACACCTTC	CASSHGGGEKDGYTF
NA	NA	TRBV29-1	TRBJ2-5	TGCAGCGTTGAAGTGACGGGAGACCAAGAGACCCAGTACTTC	CSVEVTGDQETQYF
NA	NA	TRBV15	TRBJ2-1	TGTGCCACCAGCAGAGAGGCAGGGGAATACAATGAGCAGTTCTTC	CATSREAGEYNEQFF
NA	NA	TRBV4-3	TRBJ1-2	TGCGCCAGCAGCCAAGATGGTCCACCGTCTAACTATGGCTACACCTTC	CASSQDGPPSNYGYTF
TRBD2	NA	TRBV7-7	TRBJ2-1	TGTGCCAGCAGCCCCACGGCGGGAGGTGAGCAGTTCTTC	CASSPTAGGEQFF
TRBD1	NA	TRBV9	TRBJ1-1	TGTGCCAGCAGCACCGGACAGGGGGCAGGCCCTGAAGCTTTCTTT	CASSTGQGAGPEAFF
TRBD2	NA	TRBV6-5	TRBJ2-1	TGTGCCAGCAGTTACCCGACTAGCGGGGGGGCAAATGAGCAGTTCTTC	CASSYPTSGGANEQFF
NA	NA	TRBV19	TRBJ2-1	TGTGCCAGTAGTATGCGAGCCTACAATGAGCAGTTCTTC	CASSMRAYNEQFF
NA	NA	TRBV19	TRBJ2-1	TGTGCCAGTAGTATCGGTTCGGACAGCTCCTACAATGAGCAGTTCTTC	CASSIGSDSSYNEQFF
NA	NA	TRBV7-7	TRBJ2-7	TGTGCTAGCAGCATCCAGGTGGGGGCGAGAGAGCAGTACTTC	CASSIQVGAREQYF
TRBD2	NA	TRBV25-1	TRBJ2-1	TGTGCCAGCAGCGGTAGCGGGGCGGATGAGCAGTTCTTC	CASSGSGADEQFF
NA	NA	TRBV19	TRBJ2-1	TGTGCCAGTACCTACAAACATTTAGATGAGCAGTTCTTC	CASTYKHLDEQFF
TRBD2	NA	TRBV27	TRBJ2-7	TGTGCCAGCAGGTCCACTAGCGGGGGGGCCTGGGAGCAGTACTTC	CASRSTSGGAWEQYF
NA	NA	TRBV18	TRBJ1-1	TGTGCCAGCTCACCACCGAGCGGGGGTGAAGCTTTCTTT	CASSPPSGGEAFF
NA	NA	TRBV5-6	TRBJ2-2	TGTGCCAGCAGCTTGTCGCTCAACACCGGGGAGCTGTTTTTT	CASSLSLNTGELFF